This T cell receptor (beta chain) was recovered during a study of blood T cell repertoires in COVID-19 (dated by TCRdb to 2018 to 2020). A note on the overall study: Samples from collaborators originated in the United States, Italy and Spain and spanned both the acute and convalescent phases of COVID-19. The repertoires were released in a freely available public database intended as a resource for research on the immune response to SARS-CoV-2. Where HLA class I and class II types were available, the types were taken from metadata supplied by the sample provider, not from assay-based typing. The prospective study material was composed of cDNA or gDNA derived from T cells, B-cell-depleted T cells, or PBMCs. Samples were obtained from the ongoing ImmuneRACE study (first 160 participants) and from 1,254 subjects provided by 6 global collaborators. Nearly every sample came with metadata listing a de-identified subject ID, COVID-19 status, age in years and sex. The dataset comprised deeply sampled blood TCRbeta repertoires from subjects exposed to, actively infected with, or recovered from COVID-19. The research as a whole found: The amount of clinical and demographic metadata varied by source and participant and was provided uncurated.

As concerns this clone: There is no known antigen for this receptor. No qualities accompany the bases; no much larger clone lies one base away.

Collaborating institutions collected whole blood in K2EDTA tubes following their own protocols. For TCRbeta analysis, collaborators shipped samples in one of three forms: frozen whole blood, isolated PBMCs, or DNA extracted from either of those sample types. V is shortened by 4 bases, J by 4 bases, and the region joining them spans 17 bases. The germline V gene (reference sequence) gives CDR1 as LNHDA and CDR2 as SQIVND. The CDR3 runs 16 amino acids, cysteine and phenylalanine included. Left in the record is the CDR3 DNA by itself, 48 bases read in frame from the first base. TCRbeta CDR3 regions were amplified from genomic DNA by means of the immunoSEQ Assay, a bias-controlled multiplex PCR. For the original study's pipeline: The number of nucleated cells in each sample was estimated from the amplification of reference gene primers within the assay. To quantify the absolute abundance of each unique TCRbeta CDR3 rearrangement, sequence reads were collapsed and filtered. For each sample, productive Simpson clonality was calculated as the square root of Simpson's diversity index across productive rearrangements. Not all clones reach the TCRdb copy of this immuneACCESS table, which keeps in-frame sequences only. Checked studies attribute under half of the gap to unresolved V genes and leave the rest unexplained. For V, J and clone size, that table is used; D and trimming come from the DNA. For this sample there are 60,000 to 70,000 clones; about 86% appear just once. The ten largest make up just over 4.5% of the sample.

The sample consisted of peripheral blood. The chain uses TRBV19 and TRBJ1-5; tentative D gene TRBD1, with 6 bases matching. The TCR sequence derives from a woman aged 60-75 years with acute or convalescent COVID-19. The bases read TGTGCCAGTAGTACGATACGGAGACAGGAAAATCAGCCCCAGCATTTT. Translated, it reads CASSTIRRQENQPQHF.